Below, 8 T cell receptor beta chains from the same sample are listed, as sequenced in a study of blood T cell repertoires in COVID-19. The repertoire was sequenced with immunoSEQ multiplex PCR; TCRdb's copy has only in-frame clones and lacks some. Here the sample spans fewer than 250,000 clones, around four fifths being singletons. Sequencing was performed on PBMCs or T cells enriched from blood (not recorded which). The receptors were sampled from a woman between 50 and 59 years old who had been exposed to COVID-19.

This sequence joins TRBV6-5 and TRBJ1-2; the match to TRBD1 covers 7 bases. V lost 6 bases and J lost 4; bases outside the gene matches: 8. The CDR3 runs to 14 residues. Germline values: CDR1 MNHEY, CDR2 SVGAGI. This chain's CDR3 is CASRPRGGVYGYTF. In DNA form, the CDR3 reads TGTGCCAGCAGGCCCAGAGGGGGCGTCTATGGCTACACCTTC.

In this sample, this clone turned up once. V usage is TRBV5-1 and J usage is TRBJ2-1, with 7 bases aligning to TRBD2. The CDR3 extends over 14 amino acids. Per the germline V gene, CDR1 is SGHRS and CDR2 is YFSETQ. V was pared by 4 bases and J by 6 bases, with 7 bases of the junction left unmatched. The CDR3 spells CASSREVTRNEQFF. The CDR3 DNA follows: TGCGCCAGCAGCCGGGAGGTGACCCGCAATGAGCAGTTCTTC.

This clone was seen only once. The rearrangement links TRBV15 to TRBJ1-2; D is unclear. The CDR3 consists of 12 residues. Between the trimmed V and J ends, which lost 3 bases and 8 bases, there was a span of 10 bases. The germline CDR1 and CDR2 sequences are LNHNV and YYDKDF (reference sequence). The CDR3 is CATSSENWGYTF. CDR3 sequence (DNA): TGTGCCACCAGCAGTGAAAACTGGGGCTACACCTTC.

This rearrangement joins TRBV7-2 to TRBJ2-3, with 14 bases aligning to TRBD2. This CDR3 has 17 residues. Trimming took 4 bases from V and 5 from J; bases not matched to a gene: 8. Germline V CDR1 and CDR2: SGHTA, FQGNSA. The CDR3 coding sequence is TGTGCCAGCAGCTCGCCCCGACTAGCGGGGGGGGAAGATACGCAGTATTTT. Protein product: CASSSPRLAGGEDTQYF.

CDR3 protein: CSAITTGQYGYTF. The DNA of the CDR3 is TGCAGCGCGATAACTACAGGGCAATATGGCTACACCTTC. The chain uses TRBV29-1 and TRBJ1-2; maybe TRBD1 (6 bases). Germline assignment: CDR1 SQVTM and CDR2 ANQGSEA. Trimming left V 7 bases short and J 5 bases short, with 17 bases between. The CDR3 sequence is 13 residues long.

This chain links TRBV19 with TRBJ2-6, with TRBD1 matching over 7 bases. The CDR3 is 16 residues long. The germline V gene encodes CDR1 LNHDA and CDR2 SQIVND (reference sequence). V shed 5 bases, J shed 0 bases, and the junction held 4 bases outside the gene matches. CDR3: CASSSTGPSGANVLTF. DNA for the CDR3: TGTGCCAGTAGTTCGACAGGGCCCTCTGGGGCCAACGTCCTGACTTTC.

The chain couples TRBV20-1 to TRBJ2-1; D gene ambiguous. Trimming took 1 base from V and 4 from J, leaving 2 bases between them. CDR3 length: 11 residues. Per the germline V gene, CDR1 is DFQATT and CDR2 is SNEGSKA (reference sequence). For the CDR3, the DNA is TGCAGTGCTAGAGCTTACAATGAGCAGTTCTTC. It codes for CSARAYNEQFF.

The V call is TRBV2, the J call TRBJ1-5; 8 nucleotides agree with TRBD1. This CDR3 region has 16 residues. Trimming at V came to 4 bases and at J to 5 bases, leaving 10 bases not matched to a gene. CDR1 is SNHLY, CDR2 FYNNEI, per germline. CDR3 protein: CASSVFWRQGYQPQHF. In nucleotides, the CDR3 is TGTGCCAGCAGTGTGTTCTGGCGACAGGGGTATCAGCCCCAGCATTTT.